These 14 T cell receptor beta chains originate from one sample sequenced in a study of cytomegalovirus exposure and HLA in healthy donors. PCR used 60 Vbeta primers and 13 Jbeta primers. Method: immunoSEQ multiplex PCR; TCRdb's copy keeps in-frame clones and lacks some. The data show fewer than 250,000 clones, with 79% seen just once and approximately 1.5% held by the top ten. Specimen: PBMCs. Receptors were obtained from a woman aged 18-29 years in good health and CMV-seronegative.

The genes are TRBV7-3 and TRBJ2-2; 9 positions match TRBD2. With V trimmed by 5 bases and J by 4 bases, 5 bases remained unmatched. This CDR3 comprises 15 residues. Looked up from germline, CDR1 is SGHTA and CDR2 is FQGTGA. CDR3 coding DNA: TGTGCCAGCAGCCGGGGACTAGCCGGCACCGGGGAGCTGTTTTTT. Encoded protein: CASSRGLAGTGELFF.

This chain uses TRBV19 with TRBJ1-5; D is uncertain. V lost 5 bases and J lost 6, with 11 bases in between. Germline values: CDR1 LNHDA, CDR2 SQIVND (reference sequence). The CDR3 runs to 13 residues. The CDR3 sequence is CASSPLSGQPQHF. For the CDR3, the DNA is TGTGCCAGTAGTCCACTTAGCGGTCAGCCCCAGCATTTT.

This clone was observed a single time. The rearrangement joins TRBV12-5 to TRBJ1-2; TRBD1 agrees at 11 bases. The CDR3 spans 14 residues. Germline V gene data show CDR1 as LGHNT and CDR2 as FRNRAP. V was clipped by 6 bases and J by 8 bases; unmatched bases: 8. CDR3 sequence: CASGPPGQGGGYTF. Here the CDR3 DNA reads TGTGCTAGTGGACCTCCGGGACAGGGGGGCGGCTACACCTTC.

V and J are TRBV19 and TRBJ2-7; TRBD1 matches 8 bases. J gave up 7 bases and V 5 bases, and 7 bases lay outside the gene matches. The germline V gene has CDR1 LNHDA and CDR2 SQIVND (reference sequence). The CDR3 sequence is 13 residues long. In DNA form, the CDR3 reads TGTGCCAGTAGTCCCCGGACAGGGAGAGAGCAGTACTTC. Its translation: CASSPRTGREQYF.

This chain joins TRBV4-1 and TRBJ2-1, with 7 bases that match TRBD2. Germline CDR1 and CDR2: MGHRA and YSYEKL. CDR3 length: 13 residues. The junction had 7 bases not matched to a gene; V was cut back by 5 bases and J by 9 bases. This CDR3 is CASSAVAGVEQFF. The CDR3 DNA is TGCGCCAGCAGCGCCGTTGCGGGAGTTGAGCAGTTCTTC.

The chain has TRBV9 and TRBJ1-3; 8 bases are a match to TRBD1. The CDR3 is 18 amino acids. Germline V gene sequence: CDR1 SGDLS, CDR2 YYNGEE. V lost 4 bases and J lost 1; bases outside the gene matches: 13. Written as DNA, the CDR3 is TGTGCCAGCAGCAAGTCGGGACAGGTATATCCTTCTGGAAACACCATATATTTT. It specifies CASSKSGQVYPSGNTIYF.

This chain joins TRBV15 and TRBJ2-7; TRBD2 aligns across 7 bases. V was clipped by 5 bases and J by 0 bases; unmatched bases: 13. Germline V gene lookup returns CDR1 LNHNV and CDR2 YYDKDF (reference sequence). CDR3 size: 17 residues. The CDR3 DNA follows: TGTGCCACCAGCGACCCATTAGCTGCGGGAGCCTCCTACGAGCAGTACTTC. This translates into CATSDPLAAGASYEQYF.

This chain joins TRBV4-3 and TRBJ1-3; D might be TRBD1 (6 bases). The CDR3 sequence is 15 residues long. Trimming left V 3 bases short and J 1 base short, with 10 bases between. Germline V gene data show CDR1 as LGHNA and CDR2 as YSLEER. This CDR3 is CASSQVTGSGNTIYF. The CDR3 DNA reads TGCGCCAGCAGCCAGGTAACAGGGTCTGGAAACACCATATATTTT.

The V call is TRBV5-4, the J call TRBJ1-2; D not resolved. The CDR3 is 16 amino acids. Germline assignment: CDR1 SGHNT and CDR2 YYREEE (reference sequence). V was clipped by 3 bases and J by 7 bases, with 22 bases between them. CDR3 sequence reads: CASSSLRTEGDAGYTF. The DNA for the CDR3 is TGTGCCAGCAGCTCCCTTCGGACCGAGGGAGACGCTGGCTACACCTTC.

The chain joins TRBV7-3 to TRBJ2-3; 9 positions agree with TRBD2. After removal of 5 bases from V and 5 bases from J, the junction contained 5 bases not matched to a gene. The CDR3 is made up of 14 amino acids. The germline gives CDR1 SGHTA, CDR2 FQGTGA. The CDR3 sequence: CASSPLAGLDTQYF. CDR3 in DNA: TGTGCCAGCAGCCCCCTAGCGGGGTTAGATACGCAGTATTTT.

The V gene is TRBV28, the J gene TRBJ2-7, with TRBD2 as a possible D gene (5 bases). The CDR3 has 11 residues. In germline, CDR1 is MDHEN, CDR2 SYDVKM. Trimming took off 4 bases at V and 6 bases at J, with 7 bases between the two ends. CDR3 sequence (DNA): TGTGCCAGCAGTTGGGGAGCCGAGCAGTACTTC. Translated, it gives CASSWGAEQYF. Together with reference TRBV28 and TRBJ2-7, the CDR3 gives the full variable domain: DVKVTQSSRYLVKRTGEKVFLECVQDMDHENMFWYRQDPGLGLRLIYFSYDVKMKEKGDIPEGYSVSREKKERFSLILESASTNQTSMYLCASSWGAEQYFGPGTRLTVT.

The rearrangement uses TRBV28 and TRBJ1-1; D might be TRBD1 (6 bases). CDR3 length equals 15 residues. Trimming removed 6 bases at V and 3 bases at J, with 17 bases between. Germline V CDR1 and CDR2: MDHEN, SYDVKM. The CDR3 coding sequence is TGTGCCAGCAGACGCAAGGGGGTTTCGGACACTGAAGCTTTCTTT. Translation gives CASRRKGVSDTEAFF.

To note about this clone: Other DNA sequences in this sample translate to the same CDR3. This rearrangement joins TRBV27 to TRBJ1-2; 8 bases are shared with TRBD1. This CDR3 contains 14 residues. Trimming took 4 bases from V and 4 from J; bases not matched to a gene: 5. The germline CDR1 and CDR2 sequences are MNHEY and SMNVEV (reference sequence). The CDR3 reads CASSSGQGVYGYTF. CDR3 sequence (DNA): TGTGCCAGCAGTTCAGGACAGGGAGTCTATGGCTACACCTTC.

The V call is TRBV18, the J call TRBJ1-3; the D gene is possibly TRBD1 (6 bases). The V end was cut by 2 bases, the J end by 3 bases, with 20 bases between. Looked up from germline, CDR1 is KGHSH and CDR2 is LQKENI. The CDR3 totals 18 residues. The CDR3 sequence: CASSPYPGGGLRGNTIYF. For the CDR3, the DNA is TGTGCCAGCTCACCATACCCCGGGGGGGGCCTTCGTGGAAACACCATATATTTT.